One and the same sample provided the 27 T cell receptor beta chains below, sequenced in a study of blood T cell repertoires in COVID-19. The protocol was immunoSEQ multiplex PCR, while the TCRdb copy is restricted to in-frame clones and leaves out a portion. The table has 65,000 to 80,000 clones, approximately 84% seen once. Sequencing used peripheral blood. These receptors originate from a human donor in a cohort sampled during active COVID-19.

The V call is TRBV5-1, the J call TRBJ2-5, with D unresolved. CDR1 and CDR2 (germline): SGHRS, YFSETQ. The CDR3 has 11 amino acids. V was pared by 4 bases and J by 4 bases, with 5 bases between. The CDR3 loop is CASSTGETQYF. CDR3 in DNA: TGCGCCAGCAGCACCGGAGAGACCCAGTACTTC.

The chain uses TRBV6-1 and TRBJ1-2; the match to TRBD1 covers 9 bases. Trimming removed 1 base from V and 8 bases from J; junction bases left unmatched: 5. The germline V gene encodes CDR1 MNHNS and CDR2 SASEGT. CDR3 length: 14 residues. In DNA, the CDR3 is TGTGCCAGCAGTGAAGACAGGGGGCGGCGCGGCTACACCTTC. This encodes CASSEDRGRRGYTF.

This sequence joins TRBV2 and TRBJ2-3; 8 nucleotides align to TRBD1. The length of the CDR3 is 15 residues. V lost 4 bases, J lost 5 bases, and 8 bases stayed unmatched. Germline V gene lookup returns CDR1 SNHLY and CDR2 FYNNEI. CDR3 loop: CASSGGTGHGDTQYF. In nucleotides, the CDR3 is TGTGCCAGCAGTGGCGGGACAGGCCATGGAGATACGCAGTATTTT. The full variable domain, with the rest looked up from reference TRBV2 and TRBJ2-3, is EPEVTQTPSHQVTQMGQEVILRCVPISNHLYFYWYRQILGQKVEFLVSFYNNEISEKSEIFDDQFSVERPDGSNFTLKIRSTKLEDSAMYFCASSGGTGHGDTQYFGPGTRLTVL.

V and J are TRBV6-5 and TRBJ2-3; no definite D call. Germline CDR1 MNHEY, CDR2 SVGAGI. V gave up 2 bases and J gave up 0 bases, with 6 bases separating them. The CDR3 loop spans 14 amino acids. The CDR3, as DNA: TGTGCCAGCAGTTACGACTCTAGCACAGATACGCAGTATTTT. Its protein is CASSYDSSTDTQYF.

The chain combines TRBV4-1 with TRBJ1-3; D not resolved. The germline CDR1 and CDR2 sequences are MGHRA and YSYEKL. The length of the CDR3 is 15 residues. Trimming cost V 4 bases and J 2 bases, with 12 bases left between them. For the CDR3, the DNA is TGCGCCAGCAGCCTAGAGCGGCTTCCTGGAAACACCATATATTTT. Its translation: CASSLERLPGNTIYF.

The chain recombines TRBV27 with TRBJ2-7; tentatively, D is TRBD1 (8 bases). CDR3 length equals 11 residues. V lost 9 bases and J 7 bases, leaving 13 bases between the germline ends. Germline assignment: CDR1 MNHEY and CDR2 SMNVEV (reference sequence). The CDR3 here is CASNRGGEQYF. In DNA, the CDR3 is TGTGCCAGTAACAGGGGGGGGGAGCAGTACTTC.

This chain uses TRBV6-5 with TRBJ1-2, with TRBD1 identical over 10 bases. The germline V gene encodes CDR1 MNHEY and CDR2 SVGAGI. The CDR3 consists of 12 residues. V was clipped by 6 bases and J by 8 bases; unmatched bases: 3. CDR3 amino acids: CASRTGGRGYTF. The CDR3 DNA sequence: TGTGCCAGCAGGACAGGGGGCAGAGGCTACACCTTC.

This chain links TRBV30 with TRBJ1-3; 8 nucleotides align to TRBD1. The CDR3 is 15 amino acids. From germline, CDR1 is GTSNPN and CDR2 SVGIG (reference sequence). V dropped 3 bases and J dropped 0; count of bases not matched to a gene: 4. The CDR3 region has the DNA TGTGCCTGGAGGGGAACAGGGGGCTCTGGAAACACCATATATTTT. Its translation is CAWRGTGGSGNTIYF.

Only one count was recorded for this clone. J is TRBJ1-2 and V is TRBV6-5, with TRBD1 matching over 7 bases. Germline CDR1 and CDR2: MNHEY and SVGAGI. CDR3 length equals 14 residues. The junction had 4 bases not matched to a gene; V was cut back by 2 bases and J by 4 bases. The chain's CDR3 is CASSYESGGYGYTF. In nucleotides, the CDR3 is TGTGCCAGCAGTTACGAGTCAGGGGGCTATGGCTACACCTTC.

The rearrangement joins TRBV6-2 or TRBV6-3 to TRBJ1-6, with 8 bases lining up with TRBD1. V gave up 2 bases and J gave up 7 bases; unmatched junction bases: 1. The CDR3 totals 14 residues. Germline V gene lookup returns CDR1 MNHEY and CDR2 SVGEGT. The chain's CDR3 is CASSYGTGNSPLHF. The DNA of the CDR3 is TGTGCCAGCAGTTACGGGACAGGAAATTCACCCCTCCACTTT.

The chain is built from TRBV15 and TRBJ2-2, with TRBD2 matching 8 bases. V was clipped by 4 bases and J by 5 bases; unmatched bases: 18. The CDR3 totals 19 residues. The germline gives CDR1 LNHNV, CDR2 YYDKDF (reference sequence). CDR3 region: CATSIRAGGAGEETGELFF. Written as DNA, the CDR3 is TGTGCCACCAGCATCCGGGCGGGGGGAGCGGGAGAGGAGACCGGGGAGCTGTTTTTT.

V is TRBV6-5 and J is TRBJ2-1; the D is unclear. Per germline, CDR1 MNHEY and CDR2 SVGAGI. Trimming removed 6 bases from V and 5 bases from J, with 11 bases in between. The CDR3 is made up of 13 amino acids. The CDR3 region has the DNA TGTGCCAGCAGGCGTTCCCTAAACAATGAGCAGTTCTTC. Translating it yields CASRRSLNNEQFF.

This clone turned up a few times. The chain carries TRBV6-5 and TRBJ1-2; TRBD1 agrees at 8 bases. The CDR3 contains 16 residues. Germline lookup yields CDR1 MNHEY and CDR2 SVGAGI. V shed 4 bases and J 1 base; nucleotides not matched to a gene: 8. This CDR3 reads CASSSFDRGFNYGYTF. In nucleotides, the CDR3 is TGTGCCAGCAGTTCCTTCGACAGGGGATTTAACTATGGCTACACCTTC.

The genes are TRBV30 and TRBJ1-5; maybe TRBD1 (5 bases). V shed 0 bases and J shed 9 bases, with 9 bases lying between them. The germline V gene encodes CDR1 GTSNPN and CDR2 SVGIG (reference sequence). The CDR3 extends over 12 amino acids. The CDR3 DNA is TGTGCCTGGAGTGTAATGGGGGGGCCCCAGCATTTT. This gives the protein CAWSVMGGPQHF.

This clone was seen once. V gene TRBV19 combines with J gene TRBJ2-3; 9 nucleotides align to TRBD1. Per germline, CDR1 LNHDA and CDR2 SQIVND (reference sequence). The CDR3 runs 15 residues. V trimming: 7 bases; J trimming: 0 bases; junction bases outside the gene matches: 5. In DNA, the CDR3 is TGTGCCAGTAAAGACAGGGGGGGGAGCACAGATACGCAGTATTTT. It yields the protein CASKDRGGSTDTQYF. Combining the CDR3 with reference TRBV19 and TRBJ2-3 gives the whole variable domain DGGITQSPKYLFRKEGQNVTLSCEQNLNHDAMYWYRQDPGQGLRLIYYSQIVNDFQKGDIAEGYSVSREKKESFPLTVTSAQKNPTAFYLCASKDRGGSTDTQYFGPGTRLTVL.

The chain carries TRBV2 and TRBJ1-2, with TRBD1 as a possible D gene (5 bases). This CDR3 is built from 14 residues. Germline V lookup: CDR1 SNHLY, CDR2 FYNNEI. Trimming left V 4 bases short and J 5 bases short, with 14 bases between. The CDR3 DNA is TGTGCCAGCAGTGTTGGAGGCGGGACGTATGGCTACACCTTC. Translating it yields CASSVGGGTYGYTF.

V and J are TRBV13 and TRBJ2-7; tentatively, D is TRBD2 (6 bases). This CDR3 has 15 residues. Germline lookup yields CDR1 PRHDT and CDR2 FYEKMQ (reference sequence). The V end was cut by 5 bases, the J end by 2 bases, with 16 bases between. The CDR3 sequence is CASSPGGAKPYEQYF. DNA of the CDR3: TGTGCCAGCAGCCCCGGGGGAGCAAAACCCTACGAGCAGTACTTC.

The V and J genes are TRBV2 and TRBJ2-3, with TRBD2 identical over 9 bases. V was pared by 6 bases and J by 1 base, with 2 bases of the junction left unmatched. CDR1 is SNHLY, CDR2 FYNNEI, per germline. CDR3 length: 14 amino acids. The CDR3: CASSLAGGTDTQYF. CDR3 coding DNA: TGTGCCAGCAGCTTAGCGGGGGGCACAGATACGCAGTATTTT. The variable domain in full, with the rest retrieved from reference TRBV2 and TRBJ2-3, is EPEVTQTPSHQVTQMGQEVILRCVPISNHLYFYWYRQILGQKVEFLVSFYNNEISEKSEIFDDQFSVERPDGSNFTLKIRSTKLEDSAMYFCASSLAGGTDTQYFGPGTRLTVL.

V is TRBV5-1 and J is TRBJ2-7, with D tentatively TRBD2 (6 bases). CDR1 SGHRS and CDR2 YFSETQ come from the germline V gene. The V end lost 4 bases, the J end lost 4 bases, and 18 bases lay between the germline ends. The CDR3 has 15 amino acids. The CDR3 region is CASSVRGGSLYEQYF. CDR3 sequence (DNA): TGCGCCAGCAGCGTCCGGGGAGGTTCTTTGTACGAGCAGTACTTC.

This chain joins TRBV2 and TRBJ2-5, with TRBD2 matching over 7 bases. The CDR3 covers 14 residues. In germline, CDR1 is SNHLY, CDR2 FYNNEI. Trimming removed 4 bases from V and 4 bases from J; junction bases left unmatched: 6. The CDR3 DNA reads as TGTGCCAGCAGTGTGGCTAGCGGAGGAGAGACCCAGTACTTC. Residues: CASSVASGGETQYF. The variable domain in full, completed from reference TRBV2 and TRBJ2-5, reads EPEVTQTPSHQVTQMGQEVILRCVPISNHLYFYWYRQILGQKVEFLVSFYNNEISEKSEIFDDQFSVERPDGSNFTLKIRSTKLEDSAMYFCASSVASGGETQYFGPGTRLLVL.

V and J are TRBV28 and TRBJ2-7; 11 positions agree with TRBD1. Germline trimming cut 4 bases from V and 3 bases from J; bases unmatched to any gene: 5. This CDR3 has 15 residues. CDR1 and CDR2 from the germline V gene are MDHEN and SYDVKM. CDR3 DNA: TGTGCCAGCAGTTCGACGGACAGGGGGCTCTACGAGCAGTACTTC. As protein: CASSSTDRGLYEQYF.

V usage is TRBV2 and J usage is TRBJ1-6, with a tentative D call TRBD1 (5 bases). Germline V gene sequence: CDR1 SNHLY, CDR2 FYNNEI. This CDR3 spans 15 amino acids. Trimming removed 11 bases from V and 3 bases from J, with 17 bases in between. CDR3 in amino acids: CADTLGGNYNSPLHF. In DNA, the CDR3 is TGTGCCGATACTCTGGGGGGAAACTATAATTCACCCCTCCACTTT.

In its sample, this clone was seen once. The V gene is TRBV19, the J gene TRBJ1-5, with 7 bases fitting TRBD1. Trimming removed 4 bases from V and 3 bases from J; junction bases left unmatched: 3. Germline V gene data show CDR1 as LNHDA and CDR2 as SQIVND (reference sequence). This CDR3 has 14 residues. The CDR3 sequence: CASSTDRFNQPQHF. Here the CDR3 DNA reads TGTGCCAGTAGTACGGACAGGTTCAATCAGCCCCAGCATTTT.

The chain uses TRBV9 and TRBJ2-5; TRBD2 matches at 8 bases. The germline CDR1 and CDR2 sequences are SGDLS and YYNGEE. This CDR3 is 16 amino acids long. With 0 bases clipped from V and 4 bases from J, the junction kept 8 bases outside the gene matches. The chain's CDR3 is CASSVGSSGSRETQYF. DNA for the CDR3: TGTGCCAGCAGCGTAGGGTCGAGCGGGAGTAGAGAGACCCAGTACTTC. The variable domain in full, completed from reference TRBV9 and TRBJ2-5, reads DSGVTQTPKHLITATGQRVTLRCSPRSGDLSVYWYQQSLDQGLQFLIQYYNGEERAKGNILERFSAQQFPDLHSELNLSSLELGDSALYFCASSVGSSGSRETQYFGPGTRLLVL.

The J gene is TRBJ1-4, the V gene TRBV28; 9 nucleotides agree with TRBD1. Germline assignment: CDR1 MDHEN and CDR2 SYDVKM. V lost 1 base, J lost 8 bases, and 5 bases stayed unmatched. The CDR3 is 15 residues long. The CDR3 DNA sequence: TGTGCCAGCAGTTTATTTGGGACAGGGCGCGAAAAACTGTTTTTT. It specifies CASSLFGTGREKLFF.

This clone was detected a few times. The genes are TRBV3-1 (or the pseudogene TRBV3-2) and TRBJ2-7; weak D call: TRBD2 (5 bases). The CDR3 runs to 12 residues. Germline-derived CDR1 and CDR2 are LGHDT and YNNKEL (reference sequence). Trimming stripped 4 bases from V and 7 bases from J, with 11 bases between. The CDR3 loop is CASSPSRGEQYF. In nucleotides, the CDR3 is TGTGCCAGCAGCCCCAGCCGGGGAGAGCAGTACTTC.

J is TRBJ1-6 and V is TRBV2, with 7 bases aligning to TRBD1. Looked up from germline, CDR1 is SNHLY and CDR2 is FYNNEI. V lost 9 bases, J lost 7 bases, and 6 bases stayed unmatched. This CDR3 comprises 13 residues. CDR3 sequence reads: CASKDRENSPLHF. DNA of the CDR3: TGTGCCAGTAAAGACAGGGAAAATTCACCCCTCCACTTT.